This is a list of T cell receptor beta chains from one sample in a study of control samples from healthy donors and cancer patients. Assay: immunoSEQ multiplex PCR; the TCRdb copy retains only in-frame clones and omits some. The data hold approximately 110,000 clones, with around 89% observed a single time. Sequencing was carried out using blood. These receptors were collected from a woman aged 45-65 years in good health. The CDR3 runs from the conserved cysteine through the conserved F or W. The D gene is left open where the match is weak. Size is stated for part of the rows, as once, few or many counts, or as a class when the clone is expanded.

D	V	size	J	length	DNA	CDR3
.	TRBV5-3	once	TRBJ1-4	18	TGTGCCAGAAGCACCCCGAACCTCAGGGCGGCAACTAATGAAAAACTGTTTTTT	CARSTPNLRAATNEKLFF
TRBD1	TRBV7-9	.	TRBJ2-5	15	TGTGCCAGCAGCTCGGACAGGGGGACCCAAGAGACCCAGTACTTC	CASSSDRGTQETQYF
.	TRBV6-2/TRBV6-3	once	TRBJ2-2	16	TGTGCCAGCAGTTACAAGGTAGCCGTAAACACCGGGGAGCTGTTTTTT	CASSYKVAVNTGELFF
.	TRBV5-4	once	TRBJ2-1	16	TGTGCCAGCAGCTTGGGAGGGGGGGCCGGAATGAATGAGCAGTTCTTC	CASSLGGGAGMNEQFF
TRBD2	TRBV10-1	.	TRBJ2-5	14	TGCGCCAGCAGCCGGGCGGGAGGGTCCGAGACCCAGTACTTC	CASSRAGGSETQYF
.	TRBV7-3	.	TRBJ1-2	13	TGTGCCAGCAGCTTCCCCGGGGGCAATGGCTACACCTTC	CASSFPGGNGYTF
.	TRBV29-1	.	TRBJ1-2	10	TGCAGCGTTTCTGGGCTTGGCTACACCTTC	CSVSGLGYTF
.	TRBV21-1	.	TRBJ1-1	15	TGTGCCAGCAGCAAGTCCCAGGGGGAGAACACTGAAGCTTTCTTT	CASSKSQGENTEAFF
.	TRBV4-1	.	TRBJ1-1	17	TGCGCCAGCAGCTCCTCCCTAAACAGCGCGATGAACACTGAAGCTTTCTTT	CASSSSLNSAMNTEAFF
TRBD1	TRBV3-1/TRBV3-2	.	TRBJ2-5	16	TGTGCCAGCAGCCGTATTGCGCCGGGACAGAAGGAGACCCAGTACTTC	CASSRIAPGQKETQYF
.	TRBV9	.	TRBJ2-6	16	TGTGCCAGCAGCCCGAGGGGGGACGGTGGGGCCAACGTCCTGACTTTC	CASSPRGDGGANVLTF